The T cell receptor beta chain described here comes from a study of cytomegalovirus exposure and HLA in healthy donors. Study outcomes and limitations: Association of roughly 17,000 TCR beta sequences with HLA alleles was found at 0.05 false discovery rate in a later analysis.

On this clone itself: Its antigen remains unknown.

Likely unrecorded immune exposures existed in these nominally healthy donors. This PCR relied on a set of 60 Vbeta primers and 13 Jbeta primers. TCRdb's copy holds only in-frame clones and misses some; the assay was immunoSEQ multiplex PCR. This sample contains about 110,000 clones. The CDR3 loop spans 16 amino acids. Germline V gene lookup returns CDR1 LGHNA and CDR2 YSLEER. Unmatched junction bases numbered 8, after V lost 0 bases and J lost 4 bases. The sequence was obtained from a man aged 50-59 years in good health and CMV-seronegative. Sequencing input: PBMCs. The chain carries TRBV4-3 and TRBJ2-7; 8 positions match TRBD2. The chain's CDR3 is CASSQDAQRELYEQYF. The DNA of the CDR3 is TGCGCCAGCAGCCAAGACGCCCAGCGGGAGCTATACGAGCAGTACTTC.